A selection of T cell receptor beta chains follows, all from one sample in a study of CD8+ T cells in alopecia areata. Profiled with immunoSEQ multiplex PCR; TCRdb holds only in-frame clones, not every one. This sample has approximately 100,000 clones, with almost 60% found just once. Sequences were derived from CD8+ T cells sorted from blood, sampled at roughly week 58, from a patient treated with tofacitinib. Receptor source: a human donor with alopecia areata. Both conserved end residues are part of each CDR3. A D gene is named only where the DNA matches it firmly. Clone sizes are given selectively: once, few, many, or a class where the clone is expanded.

>.|TRBJ2-5|once|TRBV29-1
CSVLPQGLYFGETQYF
TGCAGCGTCTTGCCGCAGGGCTTATACTTTGGGGAGACCCAGTACTTC
>.|TRBJ2-5|.|TRBV29-1
CSVPGIFGEEQYF
TGCAGCGTCCCCGGGATCTTCGGCGAGGAGCAGTACTTC
>.|TRBJ2-1|medium-sized|TRBV27
CASSLGALGWEQFF
TGTGCCAGCAGTTTAGGAGCATTAGGCTGGGAGCAGTTCTTC
>.|TRBJ1-4|.|TRBV30
CASRQNEKLFF
TGTGCCTCCAGACAGAATGAAAAACTGTTTTTT
>.|TRBJ1-5|.|TRBV30
CAWSGGGIQPQHF
TGTGCCTGGAGTGGGGGGGGGATTCAGCCCCAGCATTTT
>.|TRBJ2-2|.|TRBV5-1
CASSPGLYTGELFF
TGCGCCAGCAGCCCGGGACTTTACACCGGGGAGCTGTTTTTT
>TRBD2|TRBJ2-2|.|TRBV9
CASSVVGGGYTGELFF
TGTGCCAGCAGCGTAGTAGGCGGGGGGTACACCGGGGAGCTGTTTTTT
>TRBD1|TRBJ1-1|.|TRBV6-5
CASSPDRTEAFF
TGTGCCAGCAGTCCGGACAGGACGGAAGCTTTCTTT
>.|TRBJ2-7|.|TRBV29-1
CSVPGLYSYEQYF
TGCAGCGTTCCGGGACTGTATTCCTACGAGCAGTACTTC
>.|TRBJ1-4|.|TRBV7-9
CASSIQTGANEKLFF
TGTGCCAGCAGCATCCAGACAGGCGCAAATGAAAAACTGTTTTTT
>.|TRBJ2-1|.|TRBV5-1
CASSSPTEAFYNEQFF
TGCGCCAGCAGCTCGCCGACAGAAGCTTTCTACAATGAGCAGTTCTTC